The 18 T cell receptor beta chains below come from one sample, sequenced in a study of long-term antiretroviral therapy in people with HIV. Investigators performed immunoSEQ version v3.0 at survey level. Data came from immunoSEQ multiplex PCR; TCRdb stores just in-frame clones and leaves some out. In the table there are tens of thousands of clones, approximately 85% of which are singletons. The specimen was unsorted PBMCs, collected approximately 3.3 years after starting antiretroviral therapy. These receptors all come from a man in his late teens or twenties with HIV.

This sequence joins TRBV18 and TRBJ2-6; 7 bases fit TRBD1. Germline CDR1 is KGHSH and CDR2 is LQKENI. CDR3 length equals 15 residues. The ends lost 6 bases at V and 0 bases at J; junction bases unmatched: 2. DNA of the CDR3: TGTGCCAGCTCGGGACAGATCTCTGGGGCCAACGTCCTGACTTTC. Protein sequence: CASSGQISGANVLTF.

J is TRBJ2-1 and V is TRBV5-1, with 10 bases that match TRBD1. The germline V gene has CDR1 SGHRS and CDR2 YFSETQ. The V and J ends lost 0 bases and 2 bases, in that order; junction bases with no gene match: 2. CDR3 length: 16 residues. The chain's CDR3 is CASSLGDRGAYNEQFF. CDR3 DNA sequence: TGCGCCAGCAGCTTGGGGGACAGGGGTGCCTACAATGAGCAGTTCTTC.

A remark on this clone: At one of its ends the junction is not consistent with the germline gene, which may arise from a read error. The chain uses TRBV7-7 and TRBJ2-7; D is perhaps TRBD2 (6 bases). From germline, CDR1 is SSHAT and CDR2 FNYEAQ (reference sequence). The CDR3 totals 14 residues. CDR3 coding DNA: TGTGCTAGCAGCTTAGAACCGGGGAGGCACGAGCAGTACTTC. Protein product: CASSLEPGRHEQYF.

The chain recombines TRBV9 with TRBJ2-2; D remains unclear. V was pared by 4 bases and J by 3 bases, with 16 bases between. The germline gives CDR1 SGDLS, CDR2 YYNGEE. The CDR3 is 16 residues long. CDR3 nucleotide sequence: TGTGCCAGCAGCCCCCACATCGTATGGGACACCGGGGAGCTGTTTTTT. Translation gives CASSPHIVWDTGELFF.

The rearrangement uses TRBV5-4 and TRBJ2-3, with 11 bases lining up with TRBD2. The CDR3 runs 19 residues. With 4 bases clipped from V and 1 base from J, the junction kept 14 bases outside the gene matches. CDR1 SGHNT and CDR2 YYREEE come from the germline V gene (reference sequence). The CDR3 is CASSLGLAGARLGTDTQYF. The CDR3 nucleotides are TGTGCCAGCAGCCTAGGACTAGCGGGCGCTCGTCTTGGCACAGATACGCAGTATTTT.

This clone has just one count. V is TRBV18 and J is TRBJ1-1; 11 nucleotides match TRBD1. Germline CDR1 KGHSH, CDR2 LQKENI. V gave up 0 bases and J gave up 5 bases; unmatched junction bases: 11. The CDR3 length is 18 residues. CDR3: CASSPPGQGVYRSTEAFF. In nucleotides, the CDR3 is TGTGCCAGCTCACCACCGGGACAGGGGGTTTATAGGTCGACTGAAGCTTTCTTT.

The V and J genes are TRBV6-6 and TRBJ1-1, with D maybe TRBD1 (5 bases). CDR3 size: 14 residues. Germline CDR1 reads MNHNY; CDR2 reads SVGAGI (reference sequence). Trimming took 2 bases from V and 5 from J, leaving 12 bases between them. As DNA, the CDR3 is TGTGCCAGCAGTTACGGGGCGGTGAGGACTGAAGCTTTCTTT. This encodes CASSYGAVRTEAFF.

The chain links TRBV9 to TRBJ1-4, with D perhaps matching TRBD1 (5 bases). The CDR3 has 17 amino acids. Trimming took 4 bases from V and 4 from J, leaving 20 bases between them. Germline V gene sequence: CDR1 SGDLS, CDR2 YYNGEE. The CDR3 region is CASSPSNKGPVNEKLFF. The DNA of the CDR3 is TGTGCCAGCAGCCCCTCCAATAAGGGGCCGGTTAATGAAAAACTGTTTTTT.

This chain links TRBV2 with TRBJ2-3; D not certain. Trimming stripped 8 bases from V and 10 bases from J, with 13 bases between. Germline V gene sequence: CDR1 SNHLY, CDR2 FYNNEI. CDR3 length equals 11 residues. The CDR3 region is CASLYWAPQYF. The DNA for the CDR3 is TGTGCCAGCCTCTACTGGGCTCCGCAGTATTTT.

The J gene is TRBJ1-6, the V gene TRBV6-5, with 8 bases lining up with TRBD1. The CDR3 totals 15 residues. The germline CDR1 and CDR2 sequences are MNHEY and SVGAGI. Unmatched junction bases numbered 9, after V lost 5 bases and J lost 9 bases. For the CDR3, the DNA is TGTGCCAGCAGTCCCACCGGGACAGGAGGTTCACCCCTCCACTTT. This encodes CASSPTGTGGSPLHF.

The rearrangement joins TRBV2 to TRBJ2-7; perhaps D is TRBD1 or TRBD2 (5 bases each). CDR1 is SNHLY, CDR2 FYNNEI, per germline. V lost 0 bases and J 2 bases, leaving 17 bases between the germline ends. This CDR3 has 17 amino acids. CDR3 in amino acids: CASSEALPGPITYEQYF. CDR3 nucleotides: TGTGCCAGCAGTGAAGCGCTGCCGGGGCCAATTACCTACGAGCAGTACTTC.

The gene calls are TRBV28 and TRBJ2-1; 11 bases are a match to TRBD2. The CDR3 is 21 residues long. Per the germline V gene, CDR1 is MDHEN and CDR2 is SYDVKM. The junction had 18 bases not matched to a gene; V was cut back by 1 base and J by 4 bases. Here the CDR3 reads CASSLLGGGSMGLAAYNEQFF. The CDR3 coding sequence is TGTGCCAGCAGTTTATTAGGGGGGGGTAGCATGGGACTAGCGGCGTACAATGAGCAGTTCTTC.

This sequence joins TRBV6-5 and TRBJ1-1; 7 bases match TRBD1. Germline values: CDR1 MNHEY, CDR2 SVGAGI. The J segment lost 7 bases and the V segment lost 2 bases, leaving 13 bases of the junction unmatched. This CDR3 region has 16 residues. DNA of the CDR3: TGTGCCAGCAGTTACGGGAAGGGGGCTGGATTTGTTGAAGCTTTCTTT. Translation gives CASSYGKGAGFVEAFF.

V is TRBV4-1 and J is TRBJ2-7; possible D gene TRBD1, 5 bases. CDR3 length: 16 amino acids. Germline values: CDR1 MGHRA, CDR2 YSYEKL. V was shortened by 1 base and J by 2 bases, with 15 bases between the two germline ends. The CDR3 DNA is TGCGCCAGCAGCCAAGGGGTCGAGACAGCGACCTACGAGCAGTACTTC. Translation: CASSQGVETATYEQYF.

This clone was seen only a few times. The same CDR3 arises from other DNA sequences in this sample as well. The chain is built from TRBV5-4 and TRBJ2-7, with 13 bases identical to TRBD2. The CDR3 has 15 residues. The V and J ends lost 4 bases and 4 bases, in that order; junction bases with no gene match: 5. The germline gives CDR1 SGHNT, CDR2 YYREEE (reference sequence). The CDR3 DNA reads TGTGCCAGCAGCCTCCGACTAGCGGGAGGTTACGAGCAGTACTTC. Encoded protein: CASSLRLAGGYEQYF.

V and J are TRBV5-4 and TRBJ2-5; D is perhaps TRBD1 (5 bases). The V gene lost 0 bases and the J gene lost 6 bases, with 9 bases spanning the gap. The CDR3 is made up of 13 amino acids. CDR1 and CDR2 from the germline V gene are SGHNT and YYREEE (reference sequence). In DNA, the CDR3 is TGTGCCAGCAGCTTGGGCAGGGAAAAGACCCAGTACTTC. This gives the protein CASSLGREKTQYF.

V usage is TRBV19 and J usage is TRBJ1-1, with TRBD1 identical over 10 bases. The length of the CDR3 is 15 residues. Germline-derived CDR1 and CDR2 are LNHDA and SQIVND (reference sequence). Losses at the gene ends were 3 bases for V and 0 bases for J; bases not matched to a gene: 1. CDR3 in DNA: TGTGCCAGTAGTATCGGGACAGGGGTGAACACTGAAGCTTTCTTT. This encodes CASSIGTGVNTEAFF. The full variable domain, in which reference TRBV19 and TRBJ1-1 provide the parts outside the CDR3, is DGGITQSPKYLFRKEGQNVTLSCEQNLNHDAMYWYRQDPGQGLRLIYYSQIVNDFQKGDIAEGYSVSREKKESFPLTVTSAQKNPTAFYLCASSIGTGVNTEAFFGQGTRLTVV.

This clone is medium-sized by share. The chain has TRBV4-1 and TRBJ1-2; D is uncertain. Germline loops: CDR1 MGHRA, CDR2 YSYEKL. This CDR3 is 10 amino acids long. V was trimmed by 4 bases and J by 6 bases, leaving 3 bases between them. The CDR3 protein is CASSRDGYTF. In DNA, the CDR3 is TGCGCCAGCAGCCGGGATGGCTACACCTTC.